The 27 T cell receptor beta chains below come from one sample, sequenced in a study of T cells in localized non-small cell lung cancer. Method: immunoSEQ multiplex PCR; TCRdb's copy keeps in-frame clones and lacks some. The data contain about 52,000 clones, around 87% of them singletons. The sample here was PBMCs, taken before any cancer treatment. These receptors were taken from a female donor with stage II lung adenocarcinoma.

V and J are TRBV12-5 and TRBJ1-5; tentative D call: TRBD1 (5 bases). V lost 0 bases, J lost 2 bases, and 14 bases lay in between. Per the germline V gene, CDR1 is LGHNT and CDR2 is FRNRAP. The length of the CDR3 is 17 residues. CDR3 nucleotide sequence: TGTGCTAGTGGTTTGGTACCCGGGGGTGAGGGCAATCAGCCCCAGCATTTT. The encoded protein is CASGLVPGGEGNQPQHF.

In this sample, this clone turned up once. The chain is built from TRBV2 and TRBJ1-5; no firm D call. The CDR3 contains 12 residues. Per the germline V gene, CDR1 is SNHLY and CDR2 is FYNNEI. Trimming removed 1 base from V and 8 bases from J, with 6 bases in between. The CDR3 DNA reads as TGTGCCAGCAGTGAAGTCGAAAAGCCCCAGCATTTT. Its protein is CASSEVEKPQHF. Together with reference TRBV2 and TRBJ1-5, the CDR3 gives the full variable domain: EPEVTQTPSHQVTQMGQEVILRCVPISNHLYFYWYRQILGQKVEFLVSFYNNEISEKSEIFDDQFSVERPDGSNFTLKIRSTKLEDSAMYFCASSEVEKPQHFGDGTRLSIL.

The chain employs TRBV30 and TRBJ2-7, with D possibly being TRBD1 (6 bases). V was trimmed by 5 bases and J by 6 bases, leaving 26 bases between them. There are 16 residues in the CDR3. CDR1 is GTSNPN, CDR2 SVGIG, per germline (reference sequence). The CDR3 region has the DNA TGTGCCTGGTACAGGATCGACAGGCCGCCTCGCGGCGAGCAGTACTTC. Protein: CAWYRIDRPPRGEQYF.

The V gene is TRBV5-1, the J gene TRBJ1-1, with 8 positions matching TRBD1. CDR1 and CDR2 from the germline V gene are SGHRS and YFSETQ. Trimming cost V 4 bases and J 0 bases; bases outside gene matches: 2. The CDR3 contains 14 residues. The CDR3 here is CASSLGQVNTEAFF. The CDR3 nucleotides are TGCGCCAGCAGCCTGGGACAGGTGAACACTGAAGCTTTCTTT. The complete variable domain, with remaining parts taken from reference TRBV5-1 and TRBJ1-1, reads KAGVTQTPRYLIKTRGQQVTLSCSPISGHRSVSWYQQTPGQGLQFLFEYFSETQRNKGNFPGRFSGRQFSNSRSEMNVSTLELGDSALYLCASSLGQVNTEAFFGQGTRLTVV.

This clone was counted between two and nine times. The J gene is TRBJ1-6, the V gene TRBV2, with a possible D match to TRBD1 (6 bases). From germline, CDR1 is SNHLY and CDR2 FYNNEI. The CDR3 spans 15 residues. V was clipped by 6 bases and J by 8 bases, with 17 bases between them. The DNA for the CDR3 is TGTGCCAGCAGAGCAAACAGGGTAGGGGATTCACCCCTCCACTTT. It encodes CASRANRVGDSPLHF.

The chain combines TRBV2 with TRBJ1-1; 12 nucleotides agree with TRBD1. V dropped 5 bases and J dropped 6; count of bases not matched to a gene: 7. The CDR3 is 15 residues long. In germline, CDR1 is SNHLY, CDR2 FYNNEI. The CDR3 DNA reads TGTGCCAGCAGTAACTGGGACAGGGGGCCCCCTGAAGCTTTCTTT. Translation gives CASSNWDRGPPEAFF.

The J gene is TRBJ1-3, the V gene TRBV18; the D is unclear. CDR1 is KGHSH and CDR2 is LQKENI in the germline V gene. V was cut by 2 bases and J by 4 bases, with 15 bases left in between. The CDR3 has 16 amino acids. CDR3 bases: TGTGCCAGCTCACCAATCAAGGGTTCGCTGGGAAACACCATATATTTT. Amino acids: CASSPIKGSLGNTIYF.

The CDR3 DNA is TGCGCCAGCAGCCCAAATGGACCGGGACTTAAGAACACCGGGGAGCTGTTTTTT. Protein: CASSPNGPGLKNTGELFF. The rearrangement uses TRBV5-1 and TRBJ2-2; possible D gene TRBD2, 6 bases. V was clipped by 4 bases and J by 1 base, with 20 bases between them. CDR3 length: 18 residues. The germline V gene encodes CDR1 SGHRS and CDR2 YFSETQ.

V gene TRBV29-1 combines with J gene TRBJ1-1; D not resolved. Germline V gives CDR1 SQVTM, CDR2 ANQGSEA. The CDR3 totals 13 residues. Between the trimmed V and J ends, which lost 4 bases and 5 bases, there was a span of 14 bases. CDR3 in DNA: TGCAGCGTTGCAAAAGCTCAGGAAACTGAAGCTTTCTTT. It yields the protein CSVAKAQETEAFF.

The chain is built from TRBV28 and TRBJ1-2; D is unclear. The CDR3 is 14 amino acids. Per the germline V gene, CDR1 is MDHEN and CDR2 is SYDVKM. V was cut by 9 bases and J by 0 bases, with 14 bases left in between. CDR3 DNA: TGTGCCAGTGAACCCGGAGGACCTAACTATGGCTACACCTTC. Translation gives CASEPGGPNYGYTF.

The rearrangement links TRBV19 to TRBJ1-2; D remains ambiguous. V was shortened by 7 bases and J by 4 bases, with 10 bases between the two germline ends. CDR3 length: 12 amino acids. Germline CDR1 and CDR2: LNHDA and SQIVND (reference sequence). CDR3 bases: TGTGCCAGTACTTCCGGCCTCTATGGCTACACCTTC. This gives the protein CASTSGLYGYTF.

This clone was seen a single time. The V call is TRBV15, the J call TRBJ2-2, with 7 bases that match TRBD1. The germline V gene has CDR1 LNHNV and CDR2 YYDKDF (reference sequence). The V and J ends lost 1 base and 5 bases, in that order; junction bases with no gene match: 13. This CDR3 has 18 amino acids. The CDR3 coding sequence is TGTGCCACCAGCAGAGTCCCCTCAGTCAAGGGGGCGACCGGGGAGCTGTTTTTT. As protein: CATSRVPSVKGATGELFF.

The chain uses TRBV29-1 and TRBJ1-4; the D is unclear. The germline V gene has CDR1 SQVTM and CDR2 ANQGSEA. The V end lost 4 bases, the J end lost 5 bases, and 14 bases lay between the germline ends. This CDR3 is built from 14 residues. CDR3 in amino acids: CSVGIISENEKLFF. The CDR3 DNA is TGCAGCGTTGGGATAATTTCAGAAAATGAAAAACTGTTTTTT.

The chain combines TRBV7-9 with TRBJ2-7; 8 nucleotides match TRBD2. Germline-derived CDR1 and CDR2 are SEHNR and FQNEAQ (reference sequence). The J segment lost 3 bases and the V segment lost 1 base, leaving 5 bases of the junction unmatched. The CDR3 is made up of 15 amino acids. DNA of the CDR3: TGTGCCAGCAGCTTAGGTAGCGGGACAAACTACGAGCAGTACTTC. It codes for CASSLGSGTNYEQYF.

The chain couples TRBV18 to TRBJ1-1, with D possibly being TRBD1 (6 bases). This CDR3 spans 14 amino acids. Germline V gives CDR1 KGHSH, CDR2 LQKENI. V was clipped by 3 bases and J by 0 bases, with 8 bases between them. The CDR3 DNA is TGTGCCAGCTCACCTCAGGGGATGAACACTGAAGCTTTCTTT. It specifies CASSPQGMNTEAFF.

The chain joins TRBV30 to TRBJ1-6; D is undetermined. The length of the CDR3 is 14 residues. The V gene's germline CDR1 is GTSNPN and CDR2 SVGIG (reference sequence). V was pared by 0 bases and J by 6 bases, with 9 bases between. The CDR3: CAWSVYDFNSPLHF. The CDR3, as DNA: TGTGCCTGGAGTGTTTACGACTTTAATTCACCCCTCCACTTT.

The rearrangement uses TRBV18 and TRBJ1-1; D uncertain. CDR1 KGHSH and CDR2 LQKENI come from the germline V gene. The CDR3 length is 12 residues. V gave up 6 bases and J gave up 3 bases, with 8 bases separating them. This CDR3 reads CASSRKDTEAFF. The CDR3 DNA follows: TGTGCCAGCTCCCGAAAGGACACTGAAGCTTTCTTT.

The chain couples TRBV7-2 to TRBJ2-1; the D gene is possibly TRBD2 (5 bases). V lost 2 bases and J lost 6, with 14 bases in between. Germline CDR1 is SGHTA and CDR2 is FQGNSA. This CDR3 is 15 amino acids long. CDR3 sequence: CASSLLLGGTNEQFF. CDR3 in DNA: TGTGCCAGCAGCTTACTTCTAGGAGGCACCAATGAGCAGTTCTTC.

This clone qualifies as large. The chain is built from TRBV10-3 and TRBJ2-7; maybe TRBD2 (7 bases). Germline V gene lookup returns CDR1 ENHRY and CDR2 SYGVKD. This CDR3 has 16 residues. The ends were cut back, 8 bases at V and 0 bases at J, with 20 bases in the middle. CDR3 residues: CAILGERGAASYEQYF. The CDR3 DNA reads as TGTGCCATCTTGGGGGAACGGGGGGCGGCCTCCTACGAGCAGTACTTC.

The table lists this clone with a count of one. The chain combines TRBV5-1 with TRBJ1-2; D is undetermined. Germline CDR1 is SGHRS and CDR2 is YFSETQ. This CDR3 contains 16 residues. Trimming pared 4 bases from V and 4 bases from J, leaving 20 bases between. The CDR3 loop is CASSRLGGIESYGYTF. The DNA of the CDR3 is TGCGCCAGCAGCCGCCTTGGCGGGATTGAGAGCTATGGCTACACCTTC.

A few counts support this clone. V and J are TRBV2 and TRBJ2-7; 10 bases map to TRBD1. This CDR3 has 14 residues. CDR1 SNHLY and CDR2 FYNNEI come from the germline V gene. V dropped 6 bases and J dropped 4; count of bases not matched to a gene: 6. Here the CDR3 DNA reads TGTGCCAGCAGGGTAGGGGACAGGGGTTACGAGCAGTACTTC. It specifies CASRVGDRGYEQYF.

The rearrangement joins TRBV10-3 to TRBJ2-7; 10 bases match TRBD2. Germline values: CDR1 ENHRY, CDR2 SYGVKD. The CDR3 is made up of 14 amino acids. V lost 6 bases and J lost 4; bases outside the gene matches: 6. CDR3 in DNA: TGTGCCATCAGCGCCGGGACTAGCGTATACGAGCAGTACTTC. Amino acids: CAISAGTSVYEQYF.

CDR3 DNA: TGTGCCAGCAGTTACCCGGGTGAGGATACGCAGTATTTT. Residues: CASSYPGEDTQYF. The chain uses TRBV6-6 and TRBJ2-3; no clear D gene. V lost 2 bases and J lost 6, with 9 bases in between. Germline CDR1 is MNHNY and CDR2 is SVGAGI (reference sequence). The CDR3 consists of 13 residues.

The CDR3 DNA follows: TGTGCCAGTAGTAACCCCGGGGGTACCTACGAGCAGTACTTC. It specifies CASSNPGGTYEQYF. The V gene is TRBV19, the J gene TRBJ2-7, with D possibly matching TRBD2 (6 bases). Germline-derived CDR1 and CDR2 are LNHDA and SQIVND (reference sequence). CDR3 size: 14 residues. V lost 4 bases to trimming and J lost 2 bases, with 12 bases between them.

The chain couples TRBV5-8 to TRBJ2-7; D ambiguous. The germline V gene has CDR1 SGHTS and CDR2 YDEGEE. The V end was cut by 0 bases, the J end by 7 bases, with 5 bases between. The CDR3 extends over 11 amino acids. Here the CDR3 DNA reads TGTGCCAGCAGCTTGGTGTGGGAGCAGTACTTC. Its protein is CASSLVWEQYF.

A single count supports this clone. The chain carries TRBV18 and TRBJ1-1, with a weak D call TRBD1 (5 bases). CDR1 and CDR2 (germline): KGHSH, LQKENI. The CDR3 has 13 residues. Trimming took 3 bases from V and 5 from J, leaving 10 bases between them. The CDR3 region has the DNA TGTGCCAGCTCACCGGGGGAGACTACTGAAGCTTTCTTT. Translated, it gives CASSPGETTEAFF.

The V call is TRBV2, the J call TRBJ2-7; D gene unclear. In germline, CDR1 is SNHLY, CDR2 FYNNEI. This CDR3 has 10 amino acids. The V end was cut by 6 bases, the J end by 3 bases, with 3 bases between. CDR3 bases: TGTGCCAGCAGGAGCTACGAGCAGTACTTC. Protein: CASRSYEQYF.